A single sample is the source of the 10 T cell receptor beta chains below, sequenced in a study of T cell repertoires in cytomegalovirus infection. MiXCR, applied by TCRdb to the reads, yields one record per CDR3 protein. The sample has 85,000 to 130,000 distinct CDR3 sequences, 23% seen once. Sequenced material: CD8+ T cells from PBMCs. The receptors were gathered from a human donor in good health (CMV status not recorded). Some clones in this sample may be carry-over from other donors' samples.

This clonotype came up a few times. The chain links TRBV10-3 to TRBJ2-1; no clear D gene. The CDR3 contains 15 residues. Trimming stripped 0 bases from V and 7 bases from J, with 13 bases between. Germline assignment: CDR1 ENHRY and CDR2 SYGVKD. The CDR3 loop is CAISESMRPPNEQFF. The CDR3 region has the DNA TGTGCCATCAGTGAGTCGATGCGGCCGCCGAATGAGCAGTTCTTC.

As concerns this clonotype: No conserved phenylalanine or tryptophan ends this CDR3, so it is likely a read error. The chain combines TRBV13 with TRBJ2-1, with D possibly matching TRBD1 (5 bases). V lost 5 bases and J lost 6, with 11 bases in between. The CDR3 length is 13 residues. Germline CDR1 reads PRHDT; CDR2 reads FYEKMQ (reference sequence). The CDR3 sequence: CASSNRTTNEQFI. The CDR3, as DNA: TGTGCCAGCAGCAACAGGACAACCAATGAGCAGTTCATC.

There are a few counts of this clonotype. J is TRBJ2-3 and V is TRBV28; D is unclear. The CDR3 runs 14 residues. The V gene's germline CDR1 is MDHEN and CDR2 SYDVKM. The V end lost 5 bases, the J end lost 0 bases, and 9 bases lay between the germline ends. The CDR3 is CASSPLRSTDTQYF. Here the CDR3 DNA reads TGTGCCAGCAGTCCCCTACGAAGCACAGATACGCAGTATTTT.

The CDR3 sequence: CSVEVWGTEAFF. CDR3 sequence (DNA): TGCAGCGTTGAAGTCTGGGGCACTGAAGCTTTCTTT. The chain carries TRBV29-1 and TRBJ1-1; no reliable D call. The CDR3 has 12 amino acids. V lost 1 base and J lost 4, with 7 bases in between. CDR1 SQVTM and CDR2 ANQGSEA come from the germline V gene.

This chain links TRBV2 with TRBJ1-5; D may be TRBD1 (5 bases). The CDR3 runs to 16 residues. V was shortened by 5 bases and J by 5 bases, with 19 bases between the two germline ends. Germline V CDR1 and CDR2: SNHLY, FYNNEI. The CDR3 is CASSRGSGMGHQPQHF. CDR3 coding DNA: TGTGCCAGCAGTCGGGGAAGCGGAATGGGGCATCAGCCCCAGCATTTT.

This clonotype showed up just a few times. The chain recombines TRBV7-9 with TRBJ2-7, with a weak D call TRBD1 (6 bases). Trimming cost V 5 bases and J 1 base, with 15 bases left between them. The CDR3 totals 15 residues. CDR1 is SEHNR, CDR2 FQNEAQ, per germline (reference sequence). CDR3 sequence (DNA): TGTGCCAGCAGCCAGGGACACGGCGATTCCTACGAGCAGTACTTC. As protein: CASSQGHGDSYEQYF.

The chain carries TRBV2 and TRBJ2-3, with D perhaps matching TRBD1 (5 bases). Between the trimmed V and J ends, which lost 1 base and 6 bases, there was a span of 5 bases. The CDR3 runs 12 residues. CDR1 is SNHLY, CDR2 FYNNEI, per germline. This CDR3 reads CASSEEGDTQYF. CDR3 DNA: TGTGCCAGCAGTGAAGAGGGGGATACGCAGTATTTT.

This clonotype has just a few counts. The chain couples TRBV29-1 to TRBJ2-3; tentatively, D is TRBD1 (6 bases). The V end was cut by 4 bases, the J end by 4 bases, with 12 bases between. Germline V gene sequence: CDR1 SQVTM, CDR2 ANQGSEA. The CDR3 has 13 amino acids. In nucleotides, the CDR3 is TGCAGCGTTGCAGAGGGGGTGGCAGATACGCAGTATTTT. Protein sequence: CSVAEGVADTQYF.

This rearrangement joins TRBV6-6 to TRBJ2-5; 12 bases match TRBD2. Per germline, CDR1 MNHNY and CDR2 SVGAGI (reference sequence). V lost 0 bases to trimming and J lost 4 bases; unmatched junction nucleotides: 9. CDR3 size: 18 residues. CDR3 sequence reads: CASSYSAQTSGSSETQYF. The CDR3 nucleotides are TGTGCCAGCAGTTACTCGGCCCAGACTAGCGGGAGTTCAGAGACCCAGTACTTC.

This clonotype showed up just a few times. This chain links TRBV28 with TRBJ2-7; D unresolved. V lost 6 bases and J 3 bases, leaving 12 bases between the germline ends. CDR1 and CDR2 from the germline V gene are MDHEN and SYDVKM. This CDR3 comprises 13 residues. CDR3 coding DNA: TGTGCCAGCAGCCTCAACTGGGGCTACGAGCAGTACTTC. This codes for CASSLNWGYEQYF.